One and the same sample provided the 29 T cell receptor beta chains below, sequenced in a study of radiotherapy plus CTLA-4 blockade in lung cancer. Measured with immunoSEQ multiplex PCR; TCRdb has only the in-frame clones, and not every one. The repertoire includes 45,000 or so clones, about 72% of them detected once, and roughly 8% sits in the top ten. Sequences were derived from peripheral blood, sampled from a patient treated with radiotherapy plus ipilimumab. The source is a human donor with non-small cell lung cancer who had stable disease on radiotherapy plus ipilimumab.

The table lists this clone with a few counts. The V call is TRBV5-1, the J call TRBJ1-5; D is possibly TRBD1 (5 bases). V lost 0 bases, J lost 7 bases, and 8 bases lay in between. Germline V CDR1 and CDR2: SGHRS, YFSETQ. The CDR3 totals 13 residues. The CDR3 DNA follows: TGCGCCAGCAGCTTGGTTGAGGGGCAGCCCCAGCATTTT. Translated, it gives CASSLVEGQPQHF.

This clone was detected only once. This chain uses TRBV7-9 with TRBJ1-6, with TRBD1 as a possible D gene (6 bases). Germline CDR1 is SEHNR and CDR2 is FQNEAQ (reference sequence). Trimming took 2 bases from V and 5 from J, leaving 10 bases between them. This CDR3 comprises 15 residues. The DNA for the CDR3 is TGTGCCAGCAGCTTAAGGGGGGGAGATAATTCACCCCTCCACTTT. Its protein is CASSLRGGDNSPLHF.

This rearrangement joins TRBV11-2 to TRBJ2-3, with D perhaps TRBD1 (5 bases). Trimming took 1 base from V and 5 from J, leaving 10 bases between them. CDR3 length: 14 residues. Germline V gives CDR1 SGHAT, CDR2 FQNNGV. This CDR3 reads CASSLGQTIDTQYF. CDR3 sequence (DNA): TGTGCCAGCAGCTTAGGACAGACGATAGATACGCAGTATTTT.

The chain has TRBV6-5 and TRBJ1-4; TRBD1 matches at 10 bases. The trim removed 0 bases at V and 6 bases at J, leaving 1 base unmatched. The CDR3 contains 15 residues. The germline V gene has CDR1 MNHEY and CDR2 SVGAGI. DNA of the CDR3: TGTGCCAGCAGTTACTCTGGGACAGGGGATGAAAAACTGTTTTTT. Its translation: CASSYSGTGDEKLFF.

The chain carries TRBV5-8 and TRBJ1-1; D is uncertain. Trimming cost V 1 base and J 1 base, with 5 bases left between them. CDR3 size: 13 residues. Germline V gives CDR1 SGHTS, CDR2 YDEGEE. CDR3 sequence reads: CASSLFENTEAFF. CDR3 in DNA: TGTGCCAGCAGCTTGTTCGAGAACACTGAAGCTTTCTTT.

The chain has TRBV15 and TRBJ1-3; D uncertain. Between the trimmed V and J ends, which lost 0 bases and 0 bases, there was a span of 6 bases. The CDR3 length is 15 residues. CDR1 is LNHNV and CDR2 is YYDKDF in the germline V gene (reference sequence). For the CDR3, the DNA is TGTGCCACCAGCAGAGATAGTGGCTCTGGAAACACCATATATTTT. This encodes CATSRDSGSGNTIYF.

The chain employs TRBV7-2 and TRBJ1-1; 10 bases align to TRBD1. CDR1 and CDR2 (germline): SGHTA, FQGNSA. This CDR3 is built from 16 residues. The V segment lost 0 bases and the J segment 3 bases; nucleotides outside the gene matches: 4. The CDR3 sequence is CASSLAFGQGDTEAFF. CDR3 bases: TGTGCCAGCAGCTTAGCTTTTGGACAGGGGGACACTGAAGCTTTCTTT.

The rearrangement uses TRBV7-2 and TRBJ2-5; TRBD1 might be the D (5 bases). The CDR3 loop spans 12 amino acids. Looked up from germline, CDR1 is SGHTA and CDR2 is FQGNSA. V lost 4 bases and J 7 bases, leaving 10 bases between the germline ends. The CDR3 DNA reads TGTGCCAGCAGCTCATATAGGGGGACCCAGTACTTC. Protein product: CASSSYRGTQYF.

Only a few counts were recorded for this clone. The chain carries TRBV28 and TRBJ2-3; 8 bases line up with TRBD1. V was pared by 7 bases and J by 4 bases, with 10 bases of the junction left unmatched. The CDR3 spans 15 residues. Germline assignment: CDR1 MDHEN and CDR2 SYDVKM. Here the CDR3 reads CASIPASGGPDTQYF. In DNA form, the CDR3 reads TGTGCCAGCATTCCCGCTTCAGGGGGCCCAGATACGCAGTATTTT.

The chain uses TRBV12-5 and TRBJ1-2, with D possibly matching TRBD1 (5 bases). The CDR3 sequence is 14 residues long. Trimming left V 2 bases short and J 7 bases short, with 14 bases between. CDR1 LGHNT and CDR2 FRNRAP come from the germline V gene. The CDR3 sequence is CASGLMGVSGGYTF. The CDR3 bases are TGTGCTAGTGGTTTGATGGGGGTTTCGGGTGGCTACACCTTC.

The rearrangement uses TRBV29-1 and TRBJ1-2; no clear D gene. Germline CDR1 is SQVTM and CDR2 is ANQGSEA. The V end lost 8 bases, the J end lost 5 bases, and 18 bases lay between the germline ends. The CDR3 contains 13 residues. The CDR3 spells CSTQTASGYGYTF. CDR3 DNA sequence: TGCAGCACCCAGACCGCGAGCGGGTATGGCTACACCTTC.

This clone turned up a few times. The rearrangement joins TRBV6-1 to TRBJ1-5; no definite D call. This CDR3 is built from 13 residues. Germline values: CDR1 MNHNS, CDR2 SASEGT. Trimming removed 5 bases at V and 5 bases at J, with 10 bases between. CDR3 in DNA: TGTGCCAGCAGTATCACCAACGATCAGCCCCAGCATTTT. Translating it yields CASSITNDQPQHF.

The V call is TRBV5-1, the J call TRBJ2-1; D is possibly TRBD1 (6 bases). The V gene's germline CDR1 is SGHRS and CDR2 YFSETQ. Trimming took off 4 bases at V and 3 bases at J, with 23 bases between the two ends. The CDR3 loop spans 18 amino acids. CDR3 sequence: CASSPGQKSLSYYNEQFF. The CDR3 coding sequence is TGCGCCAGCAGCCCCGGACAGAAATCCTTAAGTTACTACAATGAGCAGTTCTTC.

This clone has at least ten counts. The V gene is TRBV19, the J gene TRBJ1-6; 10 nucleotides agree with TRBD1. Germline CDR1 and CDR2: LNHDA and SQIVND (reference sequence). V trimming: 5 bases; J trimming: 7 bases; junction bases outside the gene matches: 2. The CDR3 has 14 residues. CDR3 in DNA: TGTGCCAGTAGTTCGGGACAGGGGAATTCACCCCTCCACTTT. It is translated as CASSSGQGNSPLHF.

The chain carries TRBV4-1 and TRBJ1-2; D call uncertain. The CDR3 has 13 amino acids. Germline V gene data show CDR1 as MGHRA and CDR2 as YSYEKL. Trimming left V 4 bases short and J 2 bases short, with 8 bases between. The CDR3 DNA is TGCGCCAGCAGCCTCGAGGAGAACTATGGCTACACCTTC. Translating gives CASSLEENYGYTF.

The rearrangement links TRBV14 to TRBJ2-1; the D gene could be TRBD1 or TRBD2 (5 bases each). This CDR3 region has 15 residues. Trimming took off 5 bases at V and 0 bases at J, with 11 bases between the two ends. Per germline, CDR1 SGHDN and CDR2 FVKESK. The CDR3 reads CASSRDRGSYNEQFF. The CDR3 DNA reads TGTGCCAGCAGCAGGGACCGAGGCTCCTACAATGAGCAGTTCTTC. The whole variable domain, remainder taken from reference TRBV14 and TRBJ2-1, is EAGVTQFPSHSVIEKGQTVTLRCDPISGHDNLYWYRRVMGKEIKFLLHFVKESKQDESGMPNNRFLAERTGGTYSTLKVQPAELEDSGVYFCASSRDRGSYNEQFFGPGTRLTVL.

The V and J genes are TRBV27 and TRBJ2-5; D unresolved. CDR1 is MNHEY and CDR2 is SMNVEV in the germline V gene (reference sequence). V lost 3 bases and J 2 bases, leaving 7 bases between the germline ends. The CDR3 loop spans 13 amino acids. The CDR3 here is CASSFSPQETQYF. DNA of the CDR3: TGTGCCAGCAGTTTTTCCCCTCAAGAGACCCAGTACTTC.

This chain links TRBV19 with TRBJ1-2; D perhaps matches TRBD1 (5 bases). V dropped 3 bases and J dropped 3 bases, with 11 bases sitting between them. The germline V gene encodes CDR1 LNHDA and CDR2 SQIVND (reference sequence). The CDR3 is 14 amino acids. The CDR3 is CASSIRGSDYGYTF. The CDR3 DNA is TGTGCCAGTAGTATTCGGGGCAGTGACTATGGCTACACCTTC.

The chain employs TRBV29-1 and TRBJ1-3; D gene ambiguous. Germline V CDR1 and CDR2: SQVTM, ANQGSEA. The length of the CDR3 is 11 residues. Trimming removed 7 bases at V and 6 bases at J, with 10 bases between. This CDR3 is CSGRASNTIYF. The CDR3 nucleotides are TGCAGCGGCCGGGCCTCAAACACCATATATTTT.

This chain connects TRBV12-5 to TRBJ1-2; D uncertain. V was clipped by 6 bases and J by 4 bases, with 9 bases between them. The germline V gene has CDR1 LGHNT and CDR2 FRNRAP. CDR3 length: 12 amino acids. The CDR3 DNA sequence: TGTGCTAGTGGCGTCCCAGGCTATGGCTACACCTTC. Amino acid sequence: CASGVPGYGYTF.

This clone was seen once. The V gene is TRBV7-9, the J gene TRBJ1-6, with 7 bases matching TRBD1. The CDR3 consists of 15 residues. The trim removed 5 bases at V and 11 bases at J, leaving 12 bases unmatched. Germline CDR1 and CDR2: SEHNR and FQNEAQ (reference sequence). The CDR3 bases are TGTGCCAGCAGCCCGGACAGGACGACGGGGGCACCCCTCCACTTT. It encodes CASSPDRTTGAPLHF. The variable domain in full, completed from reference TRBV7-9 and TRBJ1-6, reads DTGVSQNPRHKITKRGQNVTFRCDPISEHNRLYWYRQTLGQGPEFLTYFQNEAQLEKSRLLSDRFSAERPKGSFSTLEIQRTEQGDSAMYLCASSPDRTTGAPLHFGNGTRLTVT.

About this clone: One junction end does not reproduce the germline sequence, and a read error may be involved. V is TRBV30 and J is TRBJ1-1; 9 bases are a match to TRBD1. CDR3 length: 15 amino acids. Germline CDR1 is GTSNPN and CDR2 is SVGIG (reference sequence). The CDR3 loop is CAWSSGTGLNPEAFF. The CDR3 bases are TGTGCCTGGAGTTCCGGGACAGGGTTGAACCCTGAAGCTTTCTTT.

This chain joins TRBV19 and TRBJ1-2, with D unresolved. V lost 6 bases and J 6 bases, leaving 14 bases between the germline ends. In germline, CDR1 is LNHDA, CDR2 SQIVND (reference sequence). This CDR3 comprises 13 residues. CDR3 sequence: CASRSADPHGYTF. The DNA for the CDR3 is TGTGCCAGTAGATCGGCAGACCCCCATGGCTACACCTTC.

This clone was observed once. V and J are TRBV9 and TRBJ2-1; 10 bases match TRBD1. The CDR3 is 17 amino acids. After removal of 3 bases from V and 6 bases from J, the junction contained 12 bases not matched to a gene. Germline CDR1 and CDR2: SGDLS and YYNGEE. Here the CDR3 reads CASSEPFDRGQRNEQFF. The DNA of the CDR3 is TGTGCCAGCAGCGAACCCTTTGACAGGGGGCAGCGCAATGAGCAGTTCTTC. The entire variable domain, with the rest obtained from reference TRBV9 and TRBJ2-1, is as follows: DSGVTQTPKHLITATGQRVTLRCSPRSGDLSVYWYQQSLDQGLQFLIQYYNGEERAKGNILERFSAQQFPDLHSELNLSSLELGDSALYFCASSEPFDRGQRNEQFFGPGTRLTVL.

The V and J genes are TRBV5-4 and TRBJ2-1; TRBD1 matches 9 bases. Trimming cost V 4 bases and J 8 bases; bases outside gene matches: 1. The CDR3 is 12 amino acids. From germline, CDR1 is SGHNT and CDR2 YYREEE (reference sequence). For the CDR3, the DNA is TGTGCCAGCAGCCGGACAGGGGATGAGCAGTTCTTC. This translates into CASSRTGDEQFF.

V usage is TRBV30 and J usage is TRBJ1-5; 9 nucleotides line up with TRBD1. The CDR3 sequence is 16 residues long. J was trimmed by 2 bases and V by 5 bases; bases with no gene match: 10. Germline assignment: CDR1 GTSNPN and CDR2 SVGIG (reference sequence). This CDR3 reads CAWGIPGQGGNQPQHF. DNA of the CDR3: TGTGCCTGGGGGATTCCGGGACAGGGTGGCAATCAGCCCCAGCATTTT.

V is TRBV11-3 and J is TRBJ2-6; 8 bases agree with TRBD1. The length of the CDR3 is 18 residues. The V gene's germline CDR1 is SGHNT and CDR2 YENEEA. Trimming took 4 bases from V and 0 from J; bases not matched to a gene: 8. CDR3 DNA sequence: TGTGCCAGCAGCTCTGACAGGGGCCCCGGCTCTGGGGCCAACGTCCTGACTTTC. Translating gives CASSSDRGPGSGANVLTF.

The rearrangement links TRBV27 to TRBJ2-1; 11 positions match TRBD2. This CDR3 spans 20 amino acids. The V and J ends lost 5 bases and 0 bases, in that order; junction bases with no gene match: 15. Germline values: CDR1 MNHEY, CDR2 SMNVEV (reference sequence). CDR3 nucleotides: TGTGCCAGCAGTACCGAGGTCCCTAGCGGGGGGATTAGCTCCTACAATGAGCAGTTCTTC. Its translation is CASSTEVPSGGISSYNEQFF.

This chain links TRBV11-3 with TRBJ2-4; no definite D call. There are 15 residues in the CDR3. Germline lookup yields CDR1 SGHNT and CDR2 YENEEA. V was trimmed by 6 bases and J by 0 bases, leaving 12 bases between them. CDR3 amino acids: CASRACILAKNIQYF. The CDR3 DNA follows: TGTGCCAGCAGGGCTTGTATACTAGCCAAAAACATTCAGTACTTC.